Here is one TCR beta chain with its context. These data are taken from a study of blood T cell repertoires in COVID-19. Turning to the study itself: Whether acute or convalescent, the COVID-19 samples came from the United States, Italy and Spain. PBMCs, B-cell-depleted T cells, or T cells were the source of the cDNA or gDNA that made up the material.

In the original analysis: Amplified reference gene primers provided the basis for estimating nucleated cell counts. Only in-frame clones appear in the TCRdb table, and some are missing; sequencing was by immunoSEQ multiplex PCR. Clone size and V and J calls were adopted from that table, with D and trimming inferred from the DNA. The profile covers fewer than 350,000 clones, with approximately 91% appearing a single time and approximately 2.5% taken by the ten largest. Participants had their cohort set by participant-reported clinical history. The CDR3 consists of 16 residues. Germline V lookup: CDR1 SGHDT, CDR2 YYEEEE. V was clipped by 2 bases and J by 5 bases; unmatched bases: 8.

J is TRBJ1-1 and V is TRBV5-6; 11 bases fit TRBD1. This TCR came from a woman between 35 and 50 years old with acute COVID-19. The sequenced sample consisted of PBMCs or T cells enriched from blood (not recorded which). CDR3 residues: CASSFGQGAKGTEAFF. CDR3 nucleotides: TGTGCCAGCAGCTTCGGACAGGGGGCGAAGGGGACTGAAGCTTTCTTT.